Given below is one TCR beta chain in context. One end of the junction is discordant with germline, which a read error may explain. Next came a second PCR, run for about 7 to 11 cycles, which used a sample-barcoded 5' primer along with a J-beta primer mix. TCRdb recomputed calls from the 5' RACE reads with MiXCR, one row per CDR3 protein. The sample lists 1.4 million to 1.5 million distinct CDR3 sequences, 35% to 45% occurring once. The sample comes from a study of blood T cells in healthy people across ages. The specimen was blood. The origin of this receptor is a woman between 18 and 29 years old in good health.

The CDR3 coding sequence is TGTGTCATCAGTGATGGACTAGATATGTACTTC. This gives the protein CVISDGLDMYF. The V gene is TRBV10-3, the J gene TRBJ2-7; 7 bases align to TRBD2. The length of the CDR3 is 11 residues. The germline V gene encodes CDR1 ENHRY and CDR2 SYGVKD.